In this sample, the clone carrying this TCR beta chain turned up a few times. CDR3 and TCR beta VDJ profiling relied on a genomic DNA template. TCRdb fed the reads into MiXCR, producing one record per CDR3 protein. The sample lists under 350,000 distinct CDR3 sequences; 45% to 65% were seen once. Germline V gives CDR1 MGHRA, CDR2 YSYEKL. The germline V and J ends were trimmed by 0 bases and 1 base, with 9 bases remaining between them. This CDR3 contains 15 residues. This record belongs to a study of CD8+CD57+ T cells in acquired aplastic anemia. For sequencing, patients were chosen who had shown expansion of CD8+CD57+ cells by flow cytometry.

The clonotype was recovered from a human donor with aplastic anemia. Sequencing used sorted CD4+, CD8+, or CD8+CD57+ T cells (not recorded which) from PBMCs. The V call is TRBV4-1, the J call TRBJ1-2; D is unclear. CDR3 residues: CASSQDRQDNYGYTF. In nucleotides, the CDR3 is TGCGCCAGCAGCCAAGATCGTCAGGATAACTATGGCTACACCTTC.